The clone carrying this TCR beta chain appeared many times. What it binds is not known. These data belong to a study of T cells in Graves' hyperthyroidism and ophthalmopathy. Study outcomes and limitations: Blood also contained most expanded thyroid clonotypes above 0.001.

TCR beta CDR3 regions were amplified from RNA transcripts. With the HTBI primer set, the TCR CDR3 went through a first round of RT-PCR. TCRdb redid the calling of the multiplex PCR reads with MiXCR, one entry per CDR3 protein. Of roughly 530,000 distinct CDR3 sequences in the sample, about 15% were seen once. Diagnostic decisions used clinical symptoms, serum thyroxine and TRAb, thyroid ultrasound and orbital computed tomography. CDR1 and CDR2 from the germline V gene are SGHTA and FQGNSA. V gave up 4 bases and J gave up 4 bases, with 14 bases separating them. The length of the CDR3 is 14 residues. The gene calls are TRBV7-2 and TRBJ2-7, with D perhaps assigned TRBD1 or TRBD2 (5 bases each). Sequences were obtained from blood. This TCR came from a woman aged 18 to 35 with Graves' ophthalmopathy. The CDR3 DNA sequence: TGTGCCAGCAGCTACAGGACCGAGGGGTACGAGCAGTACTTC. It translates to CASSYRTEGYEQYF.